This T cell receptor (beta chain) was sequenced during a study of T-cell memory formation after mild COVID-19. TCRdb recomputed calls from the 5' RACE reads with MiXCR, one row per CDR3 protein. The sample carries about 400,000 distinct CDR3 sequences, more than 20% recorded once. The V gene's germline CDR1 is DFQATT and CDR2 SNEGSKA (reference sequence). This CDR3 region has 11 residues. This clonotype turned up a few times. An end of the junction differs from the germline gene, which may be a read error. The V call is TRBV20-1, the J call TRBJ2-3, with 9 bases identical to TRBD2. This sequence was found in an adult woman who had mild COVID-19 (a few samples of this study predate the infection). Cell type and time point are not known. Sample: PBMCs or a T cell subset sorted from them (not recorded which). DNA for the CDR3: TGCAGTGCTAGAGATCAAGCGGGGGGATCTTTT. Its translation: CSARDQAGGSF.